Below, 7 T cell receptor beta chains from the same sample are listed, as sequenced in a study of blood T cell repertoires in COVID-19. The data were produced by immunoSEQ multiplex PCR, yet TCRdb's version contains in-frame clones alone and is incomplete. Here the sample spans some 140,000 clones, approximately 80% being singletons. The sample consisted of peripheral blood. The receptors originated from a woman between 55 and 75 years old with active or convalescent COVID-19.

V gene TRBV7-2 combines with J gene TRBJ2-3, with TRBD1 matching over 10 bases. V dropped 3 bases and J dropped 6; count of bases not matched to a gene: 9. From germline, CDR1 is SGHTA and CDR2 FQGNSA. This CDR3 has 16 amino acids. The CDR3 sequence is CASSFAGQGLPDTQYF. CDR3 nucleotide sequence: TGTGCCAGCAGCTTCGCGGGACAGGGGTTGCCGGATACGCAGTATTTT.

The chain uses TRBV28 and TRBJ1-1; 7 nucleotides agree with TRBD1. The CDR3 contains 11 residues. Trimming removed 2 bases from V and 10 bases from J; junction bases left unmatched: 1. Germline V lookup: CDR1 MDHEN, CDR2 SYDVKM. CDR3 region: CASSLQGGAFF. The DNA of the CDR3 is TGTGCCAGCAGTTTACAGGGGGGAGCTTTCTTT.

This clone has only a few counts. V and J are TRBV10-3 and TRBJ1-2; TRBD1 is a possible D gene (5 bases). The V gene's germline CDR1 is ENHRY and CDR2 SYGVKD. This CDR3 has 13 residues. V lost 7 bases to trimming and J lost 7 bases, with 16 bases between them. The CDR3 is CAITAGDESGYTF. In DNA form, the CDR3 reads TGTGCCATCACCGCGGGGGACGAGTCTGGCTACACCTTC.

V gene TRBV11-3 combines with J gene TRBJ2-1, with 11 bases aligning to TRBD2. The CDR3 runs to 16 residues. Germline lookup yields CDR1 SGHNT and CDR2 YENEEA. The ends lost 5 bases at V and 5 bases at J; junction bases unmatched: 8. CDR3 protein: CASSKPGLAEHNEQFF. For the CDR3, the DNA is TGTGCCAGCAGCAAACCGGGACTAGCGGAACACAATGAGCAGTTCTTC.

V is TRBV11-3 and J is TRBJ2-7; D remains unclear. V lost 3 bases to trimming and J lost 6 bases, with 12 bases between them. There are 13 residues in the CDR3. The V gene's germline CDR1 is SGHNT and CDR2 YENEEA. Written as DNA, the CDR3 is TGTGCCAGCAGCTTCTCCCCTAAGTCCGAGCAGTACTTC. It encodes CASSFSPKSEQYF.

The chain links TRBV28 to TRBJ1-1; D unclear. Germline values: CDR1 MDHEN, CDR2 SYDVKM. The CDR3 is 12 residues long. V was cut by 5 bases and J by 2 bases, with 6 bases left in between. CDR3 nucleotides: TGTGCCAGCAGTGAGCTAAACACTGAAGCTTTCTTT. Protein: CASSELNTEAFF. Full variable domain (outside the CDR3, taken from reference TRBV28 and TRBJ1-1): DVKVTQSSRYLVKRTGEKVFLECVQDMDHENMFWYRQDPGLGLRLIYFSYDVKMKEKGDIPEGYSVSREKKERFSLILESASTNQTSMYLCASSELNTEAFFGQGTRLTVV.

The genes are TRBV7-6 and TRBJ2-1, with unresolved D. Per the germline V gene, CDR1 is SGHVS and CDR2 is FNYEAQ. CDR3 size: 13 residues. V was clipped by 1 base and J by 5 bases, with 6 bases between them. CDR3 sequence (DNA): TGTGCCAGCAGCTTAGGCAGGAACAATGAGCAGTTCTTC. Translation: CASSLGRNNEQFF.